The 9 T cell receptor beta chains given below trace back to one sample, sequenced in a study of regulatory T cells in long-lasting Graves disease. The time point is: newly diagnosed GD, antithyroid drugs for less than 3 months. The TCR library was made from RNA extracted from PBMCs. Construction of the TCR beta libraries employed iRepertoire HTBI primers in conjunction with Arm-PCR of CDR3 regions. From the multiplex PCR reads, TCRdb called clonotypes with MiXCR, one entry per CDR3 protein. The sample includes 510,000 or so distinct CDR3 sequences, around 13% of them seen just once. This sample was also put to use in a study of T cells in Graves' hyperthyroidism and ophthalmopathy.

Source: peripheral blood mononuclear cells (PBMCs), taken at new diagnosis, from a patient treated with antithyroid drugs. These receptors were collected from a woman younger than 45 with Graves disease.

This clonotype showed up many times. CDR3: CASSLAWGLAYNEQFF. The CDR3 bases are TGTGCCAGCAGTTTAGCTTGGGGACTAGCTTACAATGAGCAGTTCTTC. This chain uses TRBV27 with TRBJ2-1; 9 bases match TRBD2. With 2 bases clipped from V and 4 bases from J, the junction kept 6 bases outside the gene matches. The germline gives CDR1 MNHEY, CDR2 SMNVEV (reference sequence). The CDR3 consists of 16 residues.

This clonotype was detected ten times or more. The chain's CDR3 is CASRYTGSGANVLTF. The CDR3 nucleotides are TGTGCCAGCAGATATACAGGTAGTGGGGCCAACGTCCTGACTTTC. V usage is TRBV27 and J usage is TRBJ2-6, with D possibly being TRBD1 (5 bases). Per germline, CDR1 MNHEY and CDR2 SMNVEV (reference sequence). The CDR3 extends over 15 amino acids. V lost 6 bases and J lost 3, with 12 bases in between.

This clonotype was detected many times. The chain carries TRBV15 and TRBJ2-1; no reliable D call. The CDR3 runs 16 residues. V lost 0 bases and J 6 bases, leaving 15 bases between the germline ends. Germline-derived CDR1 and CDR2 are LNHNV and YYDKDF (reference sequence). CDR3 residues: CATSRDLSDGPNEQFF. CDR3 coding DNA: TGTGCCACCAGCAGAGATCTTAGTGACGGGCCCAATGAGCAGTTCTTC.

This clonotype was recorded many times. The V gene is TRBV19, the J gene TRBJ2-3, with 10 positions matching TRBD1. V lost 8 bases to trimming and J lost 4 bases; unmatched junction nucleotides: 6. The CDR3 length is 14 residues. Germline CDR1 reads LNHDA; CDR2 reads SQIVND (reference sequence). The CDR3, as DNA: TGTGCCAGTGCTGACAGGGGGCGTGCAGATACGCAGTATTTT. Amino acids: CASADRGRADTQYF.

This clonotype turned up a few times. The chain's CDR3 is CASAAPGTRTNEQFF. The DNA of the CDR3 is TGTGCCAGTGCCGCGCCCGGGACTAGGACGAATGAGCAGTTCTTC. The chain uses TRBV6-1 and TRBJ2-1, with 8 bases that match TRBD2. The V gene's germline CDR1 is MNHNS and CDR2 SASEGT. The trim removed 9 bases at V and 7 bases at J, leaving 14 bases unmatched. The CDR3 is 15 residues long.

This clonotype was counted at least ten times. This chain connects TRBV29-1 to TRBJ1-1; no clear D. The length of the CDR3 is 10 residues. From germline, CDR1 is SQVTM and CDR2 ANQGSEA. V gave up 4 bases and J gave up 5 bases, with 5 bases separating them. CDR3 amino acids: CSVVRTEAFF. The CDR3 coding sequence is TGCAGCGTTGTAAGGACTGAAGCTTTCTTT.

Notes on this clonotype: This may be a read error: a much more frequent sequence differs by one nucleotide. V usage is TRBV28 and J usage is TRBJ1-1; D unclear. Per the germline V gene, CDR1 is MDHEN and CDR2 is SYDVKM. Trimming took off 2 bases at V and 10 bases at J, with 14 bases between the two ends. CDR3 length: 13 residues. The CDR3, as DNA: TGTGCCAGCAGTTTAAATACAGACTCTGGAGCTTTCTTT. Translated: CASSLNTDSGAFF.

This clonotype has a count of ten or more. The DNA for the CDR3 is TGTGCCAGCACCCAGGGGTACAATGAGCAGTTCTTC. The encoded protein is CASTQGYNEQFF. The J gene is TRBJ2-1, the V gene TRBV11-2; D is possibly TRBD1 (6 bases). Deletions cut 7 bases from V and 4 bases from J, with 8 bases between. CDR1 SGHAT and CDR2 FQNNGV come from the germline V gene. CDR3 length: 12 residues.

This clonotype was observed many times. V is TRBV7-2 and J is TRBJ2-7; tentative D call: TRBD1 (6 bases). V was shortened by 1 base and J by 2 bases, with 12 bases between the two germline ends. CDR3 length equals 15 residues. Germline V CDR1 and CDR2: SGHTA, FQGNSA. CDR3 bases: TGTGCCAGCAGCTTAGATTACAGGGCCCCCTACGAGCAGTACTTC. As protein: CASSLDYRAPYEQYF. The whole variable domain, filled in from reference TRBV7-2 and TRBJ2-7, reads GAGVSQSPSNKVTEKGKDVELRCDPISGHTALYWYRQSLGQGLEFLIYFQGNSAPDKSGLPSDRFSAERTGGSVSTLTIQRTQQEDSAVYLCASSLDYRAPYEQYFGPGTRLTVT.